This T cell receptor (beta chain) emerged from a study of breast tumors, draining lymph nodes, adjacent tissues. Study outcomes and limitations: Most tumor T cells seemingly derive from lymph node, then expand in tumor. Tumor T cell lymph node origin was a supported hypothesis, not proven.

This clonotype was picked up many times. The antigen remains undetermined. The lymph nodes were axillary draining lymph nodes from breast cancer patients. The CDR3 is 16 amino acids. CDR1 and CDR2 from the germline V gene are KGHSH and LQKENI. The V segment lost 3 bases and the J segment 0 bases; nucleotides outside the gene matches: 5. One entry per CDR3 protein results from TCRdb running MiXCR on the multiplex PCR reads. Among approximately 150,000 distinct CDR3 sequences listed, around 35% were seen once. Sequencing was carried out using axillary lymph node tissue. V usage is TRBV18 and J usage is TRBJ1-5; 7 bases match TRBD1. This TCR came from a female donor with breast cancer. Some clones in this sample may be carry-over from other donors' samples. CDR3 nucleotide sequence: TGTGCCAGCTCACCGGGACAGCTATATAGCAATCAGCCCCAGCATTTT. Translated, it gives CASSPGQLYSNQPQHF.